These 32 T cell receptor beta chains were sequenced from one sample in a study of blood T cell repertoires in COVID-19. This table comes from immunoSEQ multiplex PCR, and its TCRdb copy is limited to in-frame clones, with some not included. The sample has 150,000 to 200,000 clones, roughly 86% seen once; the top ten hold 2.5% to 4%. Sequences were obtained from peripheral blood. The receptors shown here come from a man aged 70-80 years with acute or convalescent COVID-19.

The J gene is TRBJ2-7, the V gene TRBV11-3; TRBD1 aligns across 7 bases. The V segment lost 5 bases and the J segment 2 bases; nucleotides outside the gene matches: 3. The CDR3 sequence is 13 residues long. Germline lookup yields CDR1 SGHNT and CDR2 YENEEA. CDR3 in amino acids: CASSRQGTYEQYF. CDR3 DNA sequence: TGTGCCAGCAGCCGACAGGGCACCTACGAGCAGTACTTC.

This clone was seen once. The chain employs TRBV18 and TRBJ2-7; D perhaps matches TRBD1 (7 bases). V was clipped by 6 bases and J by 6 bases, with 9 bases between them. Germline CDR1 KGHSH, CDR2 LQKENI. The CDR3 spans 11 residues. This CDR3 is CASSRDSEQYF. The DNA for the CDR3 is TGTGCCAGCTCGCGGGACAGCGAGCAGTACTTC.

V and J are TRBV4-1 and TRBJ1-5; the D gene is possibly TRBD1 (5 bases). There are 16 residues in the CDR3. From germline, CDR1 is MGHRA and CDR2 YSYEKL. V was shortened by 4 bases and J by 3 bases, with 16 bases between the two germline ends. The CDR3 region is CASSREGTRLNQPQHF. DNA of the CDR3: TGCGCCAGCAGCCGGGAGGGGACCCGTCTCAATCAGCCCCAGCATTTT.

The gene calls are TRBV9 and TRBJ1-3; TRBD1 might be the D (6 bases). Trimming pared 0 bases from V and 0 bases from J, leaving 16 bases between. CDR3 size: 18 residues. Germline V CDR1 and CDR2: SGDLS, YYNGEE. The DNA of the CDR3 is TGTGCCAGCAGCGTAGTACCTTTAGGACAGACCTCTGGAAACACCATATATTTT. It is translated as CASSVVPLGQTSGNTIYF.

The chain carries TRBV20-1 and TRBJ2-1, with 12 bases that match TRBD2. V lost 5 bases, J lost 4 bases, and 3 bases stayed unmatched. The CDR3 has 14 residues. The germline V gene encodes CDR1 DFQATT and CDR2 SNEGSKA (reference sequence). CDR3 amino acids: CSAGGLAGYNEQFF. The CDR3 DNA reads as TGCAGTGCTGGTGGACTAGCGGGGTACAATGAGCAGTTCTTC.

In this sample, this clone turned up a few times. The chain has TRBV5-4 and TRBJ1-1; 9 bases match TRBD1. This CDR3 is built from 15 residues. V shed 6 bases and J 1 base; nucleotides not matched to a gene: 7. The V gene's germline CDR1 is SGHNT and CDR2 YYREEE (reference sequence). The CDR3 DNA reads as TGTGCCAGCACGTTTCCGGGACAGGGGAACACTGAAGCTTTCTTT. This codes for CASTFPGQGNTEAFF.

The CDR3 loop reads CASSVGTSGGDKFF. The CDR3 DNA reads TGTGCCAGCAGCGTGGGGACTAGCGGGGGGGATAAGTTCTTC. The chain combines TRBV7-2 with TRBJ2-1, with TRBD2 identical over 16 bases. The V and J ends lost 5 bases and 14 bases, in that order; junction bases with no gene match: 6. The CDR3 totals 14 residues. Germline CDR1 and CDR2: SGHTA and FQGNSA.

This clone was counted a single time. V usage is TRBV7-2 and J usage is TRBJ2-7; 8 nucleotides line up with TRBD2. CDR1 is SGHTA, CDR2 FQGNSA, per germline. CDR3 length equals 15 residues. V was clipped by 5 bases and J by 6 bases; unmatched bases: 12. The DNA for the CDR3 is TGTGCCAGCAGCATGCTGGCAGCGGGGGAACTCGAGCAGTACTTC. Translating gives CASSMLAAGELEQYF.

Only a few counts were recorded for this clone. V usage is TRBV29-1 and J usage is TRBJ2-3, with D possibly TRBD2 on 5 matching bases. This CDR3 has 13 residues. Trimming took 7 bases from V and 1 from J, leaving 12 bases between them. CDR1 SQVTM and CDR2 ANQGSEA come from the germline V gene. This CDR3 is CSGEEGGTDTQYF. Written as DNA, the CDR3 is TGCAGCGGCGAAGAGGGAGGCACAGATACGCAGTATTTT.

J is TRBJ2-6 and V is TRBV28; 8 bases agree with TRBD1. The CDR3 extends over 16 amino acids. CDR1 is MDHEN, CDR2 SYDVKM, per germline. The V and J ends lost 8 bases and 2 bases, in that order; junction bases with no gene match: 8. CDR3 region: CASFGQGSPGANVLTF. The CDR3 DNA follows: TGTGCCAGCTTTGGACAGGGATCACCTGGGGCCAACGTCCTGACTTTC. Together with reference TRBV28 and TRBJ2-6, the CDR3 gives the full variable domain: DVKVTQSSRYLVKRTGEKVFLECVQDMDHENMFWYRQDPGLGLRLIYFSYDVKMKEKGDIPEGYSVSREKKERFSLILESASTNQTSMYLCASFGQGSPGANVLTFGAGSRLTVL.

CDR3 loop: CASYRGITEAFF. The DNA of the CDR3 is TGTGCCAGCTACAGGGGAATTACTGAAGCTTTCTTT. V and J are TRBV27 and TRBJ1-1; TRBD1 matches at 7 bases. The V and J ends lost 8 bases and 5 bases, in that order; junction bases with no gene match: 5. In germline, CDR1 is MNHEY, CDR2 SMNVEV (reference sequence). This CDR3 region has 12 residues.

The CDR3 sequence is CASSLGGAVQPQHF. The CDR3 bases are TGTGCCAGCAGTTTGGGGGGGGCGGTTCAGCCCCAGCATTTT. The chain employs TRBV28 and TRBJ1-5, with D perhaps matching TRBD1 (6 bases). The CDR3 sequence is 14 residues long. Trimming took off 3 bases at V and 6 bases at J, with 12 bases between the two ends. CDR1 is MDHEN, CDR2 SYDVKM, per germline.

The CDR3 DNA reads as TGTGCCAGCAGTTTCCCTTGGGGGGGCACTGAAGCTTTCTTT. Its protein is CASSFPWGGTEAFF. V and J are TRBV28 and TRBJ1-1; perhaps TRBD1 as D (5 bases). The CDR3 has 14 amino acids. Germline CDR1 and CDR2: MDHEN and SYDVKM. V lost 3 bases to trimming and J lost 4 bases, with 12 bases between them.

The rearrangement uses TRBV6-5 and TRBJ1-2, with 7 bases identical to TRBD1. This CDR3 region has 12 residues. With 10 bases clipped from V and 2 bases from J, the junction kept 4 bases outside the gene matches. The germline V gene has CDR1 MNHEY and CDR2 SVGAGI. The CDR3 protein is CATLQGNYGYTF. CDR3 DNA: TGTGCCACCTTACAGGGGAACTATGGCTACACCTTC.

V usage is TRBV6-5 and J usage is TRBJ2-5, with a possible D match to TRBD1 (5 bases). Per germline, CDR1 MNHEY and CDR2 SVGAGI. This CDR3 region has 13 residues. Trimming removed 3 bases at V and 3 bases at J, with 8 bases between. CDR3 bases: TGTGCCAGCAGTTATCAGGGTGAAGAGACCCAGTACTTC. Amino acids: CASSYQGEETQYF.

The chain carries TRBV2 and TRBJ1-5, with a possible D match to TRBD1 (6 bases). This CDR3 contains 15 residues. The V gene's germline CDR1 is SNHLY and CDR2 FYNNEI. V was pared by 0 bases and J by 7 bases, with 13 bases between. The CDR3 DNA is TGTGCCAGCAGTGAAGCGACAGGTTCGTGGCAGCCCCAGCATTTT. Translating it yields CASSEATGSWQPQHF.

This chain connects TRBV27 to TRBJ2-3, with D possibly matching TRBD2 (7 bases). The CDR3 runs 14 residues. V was cut by 8 bases and J by 6 bases, with 18 bases left in between. Germline V CDR1 and CDR2: MNHEY, SMNVEV (reference sequence). CDR3 amino acids: CASARRGPQDTQYF. CDR3 bases: TGTGCCAGCGCGCGGCGGGGGCCCCAGGATACGCAGTATTTT.

The chain uses TRBV7-2 and TRBJ2-5; 11 nucleotides match TRBD2. J gave up 5 bases and V 2 bases, and 10 bases lay outside the gene matches. Germline V gives CDR1 SGHTA, CDR2 FQGNSA. The CDR3 spans 17 residues. CDR3 in amino acids: CASSLRTSGLGEETQYF. DNA for the CDR3: TGTGCCAGCAGCTTACGGACTAGCGGGTTGGGGGAGGAGACCCAGTACTTC.

The rearrangement links TRBV14 to TRBJ1-4; weak D call: TRBD1 (6 bases). The CDR3 runs 13 residues. V gave up 4 bases and J gave up 4 bases, with 7 bases separating them. Germline CDR1 SGHDN, CDR2 FVKESK. CDR3 loop: CASSRGHNEKLFF. The CDR3 DNA sequence: TGTGCCAGCAGCCGGGGGCATAATGAAAAACTGTTTTTT.

The genes are TRBV18 and TRBJ2-2; the D gene is possibly TRBD2 (5 bases). The V gene's germline CDR1 is KGHSH and CDR2 LQKENI. The CDR3 is 16 amino acids. V lost 2 bases and J lost 0, with 10 bases in between. The CDR3 DNA reads TGTGCCAGCTCACCAAAGCGGCTAGCGAACACCGGGGAGCTGTTTTTT. Encoded protein: CASSPKRLANTGELFF.

The rearrangement links TRBV2 to TRBJ1-2; D is perhaps TRBD1 (6 bases). CDR1 is SNHLY and CDR2 is FYNNEI in the germline V gene. The CDR3 is 15 amino acids. V was trimmed by 6 bases and J by 4 bases, leaving 18 bases between them. CDR3 coding DNA: TGTGCCAGCAGAAAAGGGGGTGCAGTGGTCTATGGCTACACCTTC. Protein product: CASRKGGAVVYGYTF.

The chain has TRBV7-9 and TRBJ1-5; TRBD1 aligns across 8 bases. The CDR3 contains 19 residues. V shed 1 base and J 0 bases; nucleotides not matched to a gene: 11. Germline CDR1 reads SEHNR; CDR2 reads FQNEAQ (reference sequence). The DNA for the CDR3 is TGTGCCAGCAGCTTAGAGGGGACAGGCATACCTTATAGCAATCAGCCCCAGCATTTT. Amino acid sequence: CASSLEGTGIPYSNQPQHF.

The V and J genes are TRBV4-2 and TRBJ1-2; the D is unclear. Germline-derived CDR1 and CDR2 are LGHNA and YNFKEQ. Deletions cut 0 bases from V and 5 bases from J, with 22 bases between. CDR3 length: 18 amino acids. The CDR3 spells CASSQDPWTKYTRYGYTF. CDR3 in DNA: TGTGCCAGCAGCCAAGATCCCTGGACCAAATATACTAGGTATGGCTACACCTTC.

The V gene is TRBV29-1, the J gene TRBJ1-1, with D unresolved. The CDR3 consists of 12 residues. The germline V and J ends were trimmed by 4 bases and 0 bases, with 6 bases remaining between them. From germline, CDR1 is SQVTM and CDR2 ANQGSEA. As DNA, the CDR3 is TGCAGCGTTGGAGGGATGAACACTGAAGCTTTCTTT. Its translation: CSVGGMNTEAFF.

The J gene is TRBJ1-6, the V gene TRBV2; D remains unclear. Trimming stripped 8 bases from V and 10 bases from J, with 21 bases between. CDR3 length: 15 amino acids. The germline CDR1 and CDR2 sequences are SNHLY and FYNNEI. The CDR3 DNA is TGTGCCAGCGAAGAGGGATGGCTCCTCGCCTCACCCCTCCACTTT. It specifies CASEEGWLLASPLHF. Full variable domain (rest looked up from reference TRBV2 and TRBJ1-6): EPEVTQTPSHQVTQMGQEVILRCVPISNHLYFYWYRQILGQKVEFLVSFYNNEISEKSEIFDDQFSVERPDGSNFTLKIRSTKLEDSAMYFCASEEGWLLASPLHFGNGTRLTVT.

V is TRBV7-8 and J is TRBJ1-6, with a weak D call TRBD1 (5 bases). There are 16 residues in the CDR3. Looked up from germline, CDR1 is SGHVS and CDR2 is FQNEAQ. Trimming cost V 5 bases and J 3 bases, with 14 bases left between them. CDR3 in DNA: TGTGCCAGCAGCCCTCGACAGATGCTCTATAATTCACCCCTCCACTTT. Protein: CASSPRQMLYNSPLHF.

This clone was detected only once. J is TRBJ1-4 and V is TRBV28; maybe TRBD1 (5 bases). V was pared by 6 bases and J by 6 bases, with 17 bases between. Looked up from germline, CDR1 is MDHEN and CDR2 is SYDVKM. The CDR3 loop spans 15 amino acids. CDR3 residues: CASSPSGGADEKLFF. The CDR3 coding sequence is TGTGCCAGCAGCCCCTCGGGCGGGGCAGATGAAAAACTGTTTTTT.

The chain links TRBV10-2 to TRBJ2-1; the D gene is possibly TRBD2 (5 bases). CDR1 is WSHSY and CDR2 is SAAADI in the germline V gene. V was pared by 2 bases and J by 0 bases, with 8 bases between. This CDR3 has 15 amino acids. The CDR3 sequence is CASSELAASYNEQFF. In nucleotides, the CDR3 is TGCGCCAGCAGTGAGCTAGCCGCCTCCTACAATGAGCAGTTCTTC.

This clone was found once. The rearrangement uses TRBV5-1 and TRBJ1-2; the match to TRBD1 covers 10 bases. The CDR3 is 16 residues long. The V and J ends lost 4 bases and 8 bases, in that order; junction bases with no gene match: 14. Germline V gene data show CDR1 as SGHRS and CDR2 as YFSETQ. The DNA for the CDR3 is TGCGCCAGCAGCCCAACACCGGGACAGGGGATCGACGGCTACACCTTC. It specifies CASSPTPGQGIDGYTF.

This clone was detected once. CDR3 DNA sequence: TGTGCTAGTGGTTTGGACAGGGTGGCGGGCACTGAAGCTTTCTTT. It encodes CASGLDRVAGTEAFF. V gene TRBV12-5 combines with J gene TRBJ1-1, with a possible D match to TRBD1 (6 bases). The CDR3 runs to 15 residues. Trimming left V 1 base short and J 4 bases short, with 13 bases between. CDR1 is LGHNT and CDR2 is FRNRAP in the germline V gene.

This chain links TRBV7-2 with TRBJ1-5; D might be TRBD1 (5 bases). The CDR3 length is 16 residues. The V end was cut by 4 bases, the J end by 3 bases, with 16 bases between. Germline V gene data show CDR1 as SGHTA and CDR2 as FQGNSA. The CDR3 sequence: CASSSEGLRYNQPQHF. The CDR3 DNA reads as TGTGCCAGCAGCTCAGAGGGACTCCGCTACAATCAGCCCCAGCATTTT.

This chain links TRBV7-8 with TRBJ1-5; possibly TRBD1 for D (5 bases). The germline V and J ends were trimmed by 5 bases and 0 bases, with 17 bases remaining between them. CDR3 length: 17 residues. Per the germline V gene, CDR1 is SGHVS and CDR2 is FQNEAQ. The CDR3 sequence is CASSLGEAIYSNQPQHF. DNA of the CDR3: TGTGCCAGCAGCCTGGGGGAGGCAATTTATAGCAATCAGCCCCAGCATTTT.